This T cell receptor beta chain stems from a study of T-cell reconstitution after alpha-beta-depleted transplantation in children. General study findings and limits: Day-60 TCRbeta diversity that was high in some patients was derived from surviving recipient T cells and thymic progenitors. By one year post-transplant, T-cell counts and diversity largely arose from T cells that were newly produced. Reportedly, alpha-beta T cells present about two months post-transplant originated from several hundred expanded clones of graft origin.

Preparation of the TCRbeta library was carried out with unique molecular identifiers. MiXCR was run by TCRdb on the PCR reads, yielding one entry per CDR3 protein. The table lists 540,000 or so distinct CDR3 sequences, under 30% of them singletons. Comments on this clonotype: Antigen specificity is unknown.

CDR1 SNHLY and CDR2 FYNNEI come from the germline V gene. The length of the CDR3 is 15 residues. V gave up 4 bases and J gave up 1 base; unmatched junction bases: 2. The rearrangement joins TRBV2 to TRBJ2-5; 11 nucleotides match TRBD2. Sequencing used PBMCs, mostly from graft donor cells, obtained 360 days after TCRalphabeta/CD19-depleted stem cell transplant. This sequence originates from a boy under two years old who had a stem cell transplant for acute myeloid leukemia, so the T cells may come from the graft donor. CDR3 DNA sequence: TGTGCCAGCAGTGTGGGACTAGCGGCCCAAGAGACCCAGTACTTC. Protein sequence: CASSVGLAAQETQYF. Complete variable domain (other parts from reference TRBV2 and TRBJ2-5): EPEVTQTPSHQVTQMGQEVILRCVPISNHLYFYWYRQILGQKVEFLVSFYNNEISEKSEIFDDQFSVERPDGSNFTLKIRSTKLEDSAMYFCASSVGLAAQETQYFGPGTRLLVL.